This T cell receptor beta chain is drawn from a study of T cell responses to AZD1222 COVID-19 vaccine. Study-wide context: Second-dose timings of about 4 or about 12 weeks were pooled. Notes on the study in general: Breadth and depth of Spike-specific TCRs rose after two AZD1222 doses. CD4 TCRs associated with vaccination spanned spike, dominating at 160-218 and 743-854. There were mostly white British donors and more females than males, and clonal diversity was possibly underestimated.

The data were produced by immunoSEQ multiplex PCR, yet TCRdb's version contains in-frame clones alone and is incomplete. The sample holds more than 70,000 clones, 88% seen once. As regards this clone: What it binds is unknown.

V was pared by 5 bases and J by 2 bases, with 10 bases between. This CDR3 is 14 amino acids long. CDR1 is LNHDA, CDR2 SQIVND, per germline (reference sequence). The sample consisted of peripheral blood, taken on day 0 of AZD1222 vaccination. The V gene is TRBV19, the J gene TRBJ1-5; D unresolved. This clonotype originated in an adult in good health. DNA of the CDR3: TGTGCCAGTAGTGGCGGTTGGGGCAATCAGCCCCAGCATTTT. Its protein is CASSGGWGNQPQHF.